One TCR beta chain is described in this entry. Its antigen is currently not known. Base qualities are not recorded, but no much larger clone differs from it by a single base. The CDR3 measures 14 amino acids from cysteine to phenylalanine. Kept here is only the CDR3 DNA, which spans 42 bases and is read in frame from base 1. V drops 3 bases and J drops 7 bases, leaving 18 bases in between. Via the germline V gene (reference sequence), CDR1 is GTSNPN and CDR2 SVGIG. TCRbeta CDR3 regions were amplified from genomic DNA by means of the immunoSEQ Assay, a bias-controlled multiplex PCR. Concerning the study's data processing: Within the assay, amplification of reference gene primers was used to estimate how many nucleated cells each sample contained. To quantify the absolute abundance of each unique TCRbeta CDR3 rearrangement, sequence reads were collapsed and filtered. For each sample, productive Simpson clonality was calculated as the square root of Simpson's diversity index over productive rearrangements. TCRdb provides this immuneACCESS table in a form limited to in-frame rearrangements. Some clones are lacking; in checked studies, under half of them reflect an unresolved V gene, and why the rest are absent is not known. For V, J and clone size, that table is used; D and trimming come from the DNA. The sample table records 150,000 to 180,000 clones; 91% of these occur just once. The top ten hold 0.55% of the sample.

Collaborating institutions collected whole blood in K2EDTA tubes following their own protocols. Collaborator samples were shipped for TCRbeta analysis as frozen whole blood, isolated PBMCs, or DNA extracted from either sample type. This entry belongs to a study of blood T cell repertoires in COVID-19 (dated by TCRdb to the early 2020s). Describing the broader study: Samples covering the acute and convalescent phases of COVID-19 were provided by collaborators in the United States, Italy and Spain. The material from the prospective study consisted of cDNA or gDNA derived from T cells, B-cell-depleted T cells, or PBMCs. Subjects who had been exposed to COVID-19, were actively infected with it, or had recovered from it provided the deeply sampled blood TCRbeta repertoires that made up the dataset. A freely available public database, intended as a resource for researchers studying the immune response to SARS-CoV-2, is where the repertoires were released. The samples were drawn from the first 160 participants of the ongoing ImmuneRACE study and from over 950 subjects provided by 6 global collaborators. A de-identified subject ID, COVID-19 status, age in years and sex were almost always included in the sample metadata. Where HLA class I and class II types were available, the types were taken from metadata supplied by the sample provider, not from assay-based typing. Summary of the overall study and its limitations: Clinical and demographic metadata were provided uncurated, with the amount varying by source and participant.

Recombination connected TRBV30 to TRBJ1-2; the D gene is perhaps TRBD1, from 6 matching bases. Sequenced input: peripheral blood. The clonotype comes from a man aged 45-60 years with acute or convalescent COVID-19. The CDR3 here reads CAWRGQNFYGGYTF. At the DNA level, the sequence is TGTGCCTGGAGAGGACAGAACTTCTATGGTGGCTACACCTTC.